These 20 T cell receptor beta chains originate from one sample sequenced in a study of shared clonotypes between healthy human individuals. Here immunoSEQ multiplex PCR was the method, and the copy in TCRdb shows in-frame clones only, minus some. The sample has about half a million clones; about four fifths are singletons. Sequenced sample: PBMCs. The receptors stem from a woman between 40 and 55 years old in good health. Some clones in this sample may be carry-over from other donors' samples.

This chain links TRBV7-6 with TRBJ2-5; TRBD2 matches at 7 bases. With V trimmed by 0 bases and J by 5 bases, 3 bases remained unmatched. CDR3 length: 14 residues. Germline-derived CDR1 and CDR2 are SGHVS and FNYEAQ. The CDR3 reads CASSLAGGAETQYF. The CDR3 nucleotides are TGTGCCAGCAGCTTAGCGGGAGGGGCGGAGACCCAGTACTTC.

The gene calls are TRBV30 and TRBJ2-3; D is uncertain. This CDR3 spans 12 amino acids. From germline, CDR1 is GTSNPN and CDR2 SVGIG (reference sequence). V gave up 7 bases and J gave up 3 bases, with 11 bases separating them. The CDR3 nucleotides read TGTGCCTACGAATATTATACAGATACGCAGTATTTT. This encodes CAYEYYTDTQYF. Full variable domain (remainder filled in from reference TRBV30 and TRBJ2-3): SQTIHQWPATLVQPVGSPLSLECTVEGTSNPNLYWYRQAAGRGLQLLFYSVGIGQISSEVPQNLSASRPQDRQFILSSKKLLLSDSGFYLCAYEYYTDTQYFGPGTRLTVL.

The J gene is TRBJ2-1, the V gene TRBV25-1; no clear D gene. The germline V gene encodes CDR1 MGHDK and CDR2 SYGVNS. Trimming left V 6 bases short and J 6 bases short, with 12 bases between. CDR3 size: 13 residues. CDR3: CASSTVRVNEQFF. CDR3 nucleotides: TGTGCCAGCAGCACCGTCCGGGTCAATGAGCAGTTCTTC.

CDR3 nucleotide sequence: TGTGCCACTCTCTCGCAGGGGGCCGGGGAGACCCAGTACTTC. The encoded protein is CATLSQGAGETQYF. This rearrangement joins TRBV2 to TRBJ2-5; 8 nucleotides align to TRBD1. The CDR3 contains 14 residues. Germline CDR1 reads SNHLY; CDR2 reads FYNNEI. Germline trimming cut 10 bases from V and 5 bases from J; bases unmatched to any gene: 12.

Comment on this clone: Just one base apart from a much larger clone, this may be a read error. This chain joins TRBV27 and TRBJ1-1; D is perhaps TRBD1 (5 bases). Trimming shortened V by 6 bases and J by 0 bases, and 11 bases separated the two germline ends. CDR1 is MNHEY and CDR2 is SMNVEV in the germline V gene (reference sequence). The CDR3 sequence is 14 residues long. CDR3 nucleotides: TGTGCCAGCAGACCCGGGACGGTGAACACTGAAGCTTTCTTT. It specifies CASRPGTVNTEAFF.

A word on this clone: This specimen includes other DNA sequences encoding the same CDR3. The chain couples TRBV5-1 to TRBJ1-5; TRBD1 aligns across 8 bases. This CDR3 has 14 amino acids. Germline CDR1 SGHRS, CDR2 YFSETQ. V shed 4 bases and J 4 bases; nucleotides not matched to a gene: 4. CDR3 nucleotides: TGCGCCAGCAGCCTACAGGGGGGGAATCAGCCCCAGCATTTT. It yields the protein CASSLQGGNQPQHF.

This clone was seen a single time. This chain connects TRBV6-5 to TRBJ1-1, with D unclear. Trimming left V 6 bases short and J 1 base short, with 9 bases between. Germline V gene lookup returns CDR1 MNHEY and CDR2 SVGAGI. The CDR3 consists of 13 residues. CDR3 DNA sequence: TGTGCCAGCAGCTGGGGAGGGAACACTGAAGCTTTCTTT. Translating gives CASSWGGNTEAFF.

The CDR3 coding sequence is TGTGCCAGCAGCTTAAATCCCGGGGGGACCAATGAGCAGTTCTTC. It specifies CASSLNPGGTNEQFF. The genes are TRBV7-3 and TRBJ2-1; TRBD2 agrees at 7 bases. After removal of 1 base from V and 6 bases from J, the junction contained 6 bases not matched to a gene. Germline lookup yields CDR1 SGHTA and CDR2 FQGTGA. This CDR3 contains 15 residues. Full variable domain (outside the CDR3, taken from reference TRBV7-3 and TRBJ2-1): GAGVSQTPSNKVTEKGKYVELRCDPISGHTALYWYRQSLGQGPEFLIYFQGTGAADDSGLPNDRFFAVRPEGSVSTLKIQRTERGDSAVYLCASSLNPGGTNEQFFGPGTRLTVL.

The CDR3 region is CASSLGASGANVLTF. In nucleotides, the CDR3 is TGTGCCAGCAGCTTGGGGGCCTCTGGGGCCAACGTCCTGACTTTC. V is TRBV11-1 and J is TRBJ2-6, with D perhaps matching TRBD1 (6 bases). The CDR3 loop spans 15 amino acids. CDR1 SGHAT and CDR2 FQDESV come from the germline V gene (reference sequence). Trimming stripped 3 bases from V and 0 bases from J, with 6 bases between.

As to this clone: This probably arose from a read error, given a far larger clone one base away. Other nucleotide sequences in the sample specify the same CDR3. The V gene is TRBV5-1, the J gene TRBJ2-2; tentatively, D is TRBD2 (5 bases). V was shortened by 0 bases and J by 2 bases, with 5 bases between the two germline ends. The CDR3 has 14 amino acids. Germline assignment: CDR1 SGHRS and CDR2 YFSETQ. The CDR3: CASSLGLNTGELFF. The CDR3, as DNA: TGCGCCAGCAGCTTGGGACTAAACACCGGGGAGCTGTTTTTT.

The chain recombines TRBV27 with TRBJ2-1; possibly TRBD1 or TRBD2 for D (6 bases each). The germline V gene encodes CDR1 MNHEY and CDR2 SMNVEV (reference sequence). CDR3 length: 14 amino acids. Deletions cut 10 bases from V and 4 bases from J, with 17 bases between. CDR3 coding DNA: TGTGCCACCGGCCGGAGGGACACATACAATGAGCAGTTCTTC. It specifies CATGRRDTYNEQFF.

The V call is TRBV19, the J call TRBJ2-5; D not certain. This CDR3 spans 14 amino acids. V dropped 7 bases and J dropped 2 bases, with 14 bases sitting between them. In germline, CDR1 is LNHDA, CDR2 SQIVND (reference sequence). The CDR3 bases are TGTGCCAGTAAGTCATCAGGCCGTCAAGAGACCCAGTACTTC. This gives the protein CASKSSGRQETQYF.

The rearrangement joins TRBV4-3 to TRBJ2-7; a weak D match, TRBD1 (6 bases). Deletions cut 0 bases from V and 3 bases from J, with 15 bases between. The CDR3 covers 16 residues. Per the germline V gene, CDR1 is LGHNA and CDR2 is YSLEER. The CDR3: CASSQDRTQGYYEQYF. Here the CDR3 DNA reads TGCGCCAGCAGCCAAGATCGAACCCAGGGGTACTACGAGCAGTACTTC.

The genes are TRBV5-1 and TRBJ2-3; 7 bases align to TRBD1. J lost 0 bases, V lost 5 bases, and 6 bases had no gene match. This CDR3 spans 15 amino acids. CDR1 is SGHRS and CDR2 is YFSETQ in the germline V gene. CDR3 region: CASSSDRVSTDTQYF. Here the CDR3 DNA reads TGCGCCAGCAGTTCTGACAGGGTTAGCACAGATACGCAGTATTTT.

V usage is TRBV19 and J usage is TRBJ2-7, with 9 bases identical to TRBD2. The V gene end was trimmed by 6 bases and the J gene end by 2 bases; junction bases not matched to a gene: 8. There are 15 residues in the CDR3. CDR1 is LNHDA and CDR2 is SQIVND in the germline V gene (reference sequence). CDR3: CASSPGLAFPYEQYF. The CDR3, as DNA: TGTGCCAGTAGCCCGGGACTAGCTTTTCCCTACGAGCAGTACTTC.

The gene calls are TRBV28 and TRBJ2-6; D not certain. CDR1 is MDHEN and CDR2 is SYDVKM in the germline V gene. The CDR3 is 12 residues long. The CDR3 sequence is CAANSGANVLTF. For the CDR3, the DNA is TGTGCGGCCAACTCTGGGGCCAACGTCCTGACTTTC.

J is TRBJ2-7 and V is TRBV27; TRBD2 matches at 11 bases. The germline CDR1 and CDR2 sequences are MNHEY and SMNVEV (reference sequence). With 5 bases clipped from V and 5 bases from J, the junction kept 8 bases outside the gene matches. The CDR3 length is 15 residues. In nucleotides, the CDR3 is TGTGCCAGCAGTCTCCGTAGCGGGAGGGCCCACGAGCAGTACTTC. Translation gives CASSLRSGRAHEQYF.

J is TRBJ1-2 and V is TRBV5-4, with D uncertain. Germline V gene lookup returns CDR1 SGHNT and CDR2 YYREEE (reference sequence). Trimming shortened V by 5 bases and J by 2 bases, and 13 bases separated the two germline ends. This CDR3 is built from 14 residues. The DNA of the CDR3 is TGTGCCAGCAGTCCAAGGGAATCAAACTATGGCTACACCTTC. Its protein is CASSPRESNYGYTF.

The chain uses TRBV6-6 and TRBJ2-6, with a tentative D call TRBD1 (5 bases). V lost 7 bases, J lost 2 bases, and 9 bases lay in between. The CDR3 consists of 14 residues. In germline, CDR1 is MNHNY, CDR2 SVGAGI (reference sequence). The CDR3: CASMGRAGANVLTF. The CDR3 DNA reads as TGTGCCAGCATGGGGCGCGCTGGGGCCAACGTCCTGACTTTC.

The count of this clone is one. The rearrangement links TRBV30 to TRBJ1-4; possible D gene TRBD1, 6 bases. The CDR3 runs 15 residues. Between the trimmed V and J ends, which lost 4 bases and 5 bases, there was a span of 17 bases. Per germline, CDR1 GTSNPN and CDR2 SVGIG (reference sequence). CDR3 in amino acids: CAWMARRQANEKLFF. The CDR3 DNA sequence: TGTGCCTGGATGGCCCGGAGACAGGCAAATGAAAAACTGTTTTTT.